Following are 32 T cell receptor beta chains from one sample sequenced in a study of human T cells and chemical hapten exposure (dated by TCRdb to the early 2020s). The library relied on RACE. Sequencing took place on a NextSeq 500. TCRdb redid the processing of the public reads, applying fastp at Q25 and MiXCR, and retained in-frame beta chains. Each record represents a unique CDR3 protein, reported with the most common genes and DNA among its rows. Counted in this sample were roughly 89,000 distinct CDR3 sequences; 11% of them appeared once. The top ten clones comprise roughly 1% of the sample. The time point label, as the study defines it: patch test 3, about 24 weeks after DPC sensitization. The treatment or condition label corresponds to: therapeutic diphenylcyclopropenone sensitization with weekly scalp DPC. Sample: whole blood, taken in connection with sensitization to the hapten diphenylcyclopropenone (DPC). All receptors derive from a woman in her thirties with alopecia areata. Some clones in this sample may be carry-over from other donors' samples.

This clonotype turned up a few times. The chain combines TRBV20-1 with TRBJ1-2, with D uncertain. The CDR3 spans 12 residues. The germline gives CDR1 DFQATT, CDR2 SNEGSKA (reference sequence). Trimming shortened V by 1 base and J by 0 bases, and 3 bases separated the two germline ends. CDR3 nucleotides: TGCAGTGCTAGAGGTTCTAACTATGGCTACACCTTC. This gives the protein CSARGSNYGYTF.

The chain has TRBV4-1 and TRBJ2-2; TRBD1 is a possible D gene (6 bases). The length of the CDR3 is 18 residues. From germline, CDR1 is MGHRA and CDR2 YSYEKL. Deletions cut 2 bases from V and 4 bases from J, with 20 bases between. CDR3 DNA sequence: TGCGCCAGCAGCCAAAAGACAGGAACTTCGGCGGGCACCGGGGAGCTGTTTTTT. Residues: CASSQKTGTSAGTGELFF.

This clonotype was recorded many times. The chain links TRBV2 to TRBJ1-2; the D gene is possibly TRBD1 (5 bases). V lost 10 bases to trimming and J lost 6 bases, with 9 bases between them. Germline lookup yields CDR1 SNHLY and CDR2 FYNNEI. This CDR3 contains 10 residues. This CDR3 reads CATEGNGYTF. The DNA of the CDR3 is TGTGCCACGGAGGGGAATGGCTACACCTTC.

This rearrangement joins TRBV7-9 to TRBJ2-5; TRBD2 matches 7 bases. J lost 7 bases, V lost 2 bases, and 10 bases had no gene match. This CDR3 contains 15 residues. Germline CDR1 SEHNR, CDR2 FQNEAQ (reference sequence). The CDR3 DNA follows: TGTGCCAGCAGCTTACCCGACATAGGCGGGGGGACCCAGTACTTC. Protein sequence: CASSLPDIGGGTQYF.

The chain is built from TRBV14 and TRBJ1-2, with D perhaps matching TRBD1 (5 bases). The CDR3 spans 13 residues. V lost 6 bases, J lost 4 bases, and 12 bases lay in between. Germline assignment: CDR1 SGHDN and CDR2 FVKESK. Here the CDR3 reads CASSRSTAYGYTF. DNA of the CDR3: TGTGCCAGCAGTCGTTCGACAGCCTATGGCTACACCTTC.

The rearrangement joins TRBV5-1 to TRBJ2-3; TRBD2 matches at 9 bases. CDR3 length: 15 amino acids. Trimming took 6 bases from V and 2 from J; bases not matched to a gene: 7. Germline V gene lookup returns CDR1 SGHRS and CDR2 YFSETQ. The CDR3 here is CASNSERGDTDTQYF. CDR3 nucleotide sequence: TGCGCCAGCAATAGCGAGCGGGGGGACACAGATACGCAGTATTTT.

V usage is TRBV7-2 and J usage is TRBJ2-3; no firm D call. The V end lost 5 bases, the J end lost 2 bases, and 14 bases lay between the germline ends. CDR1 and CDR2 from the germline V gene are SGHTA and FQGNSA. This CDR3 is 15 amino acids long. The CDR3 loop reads CASSPWRPPTDTQYF. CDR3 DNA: TGTGCCAGCAGCCCTTGGCGGCCTCCCACAGATACGCAGTATTTT.

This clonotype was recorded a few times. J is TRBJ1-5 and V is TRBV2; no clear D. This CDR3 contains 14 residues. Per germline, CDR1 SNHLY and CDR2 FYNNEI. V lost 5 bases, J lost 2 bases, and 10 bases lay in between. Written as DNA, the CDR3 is TGTGCCAGCAGTCTCCTCCGGGGCAATCAGCCCCAGCATTTT. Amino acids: CASSLLRGNQPQHF.

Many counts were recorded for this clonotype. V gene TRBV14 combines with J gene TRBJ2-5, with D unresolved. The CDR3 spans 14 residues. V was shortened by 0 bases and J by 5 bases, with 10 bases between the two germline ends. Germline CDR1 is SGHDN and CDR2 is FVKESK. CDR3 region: CASSQDRRPETQYF. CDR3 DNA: TGTGCCAGCAGCCAAGACAGGCGACCGGAGACCCAGTACTTC.

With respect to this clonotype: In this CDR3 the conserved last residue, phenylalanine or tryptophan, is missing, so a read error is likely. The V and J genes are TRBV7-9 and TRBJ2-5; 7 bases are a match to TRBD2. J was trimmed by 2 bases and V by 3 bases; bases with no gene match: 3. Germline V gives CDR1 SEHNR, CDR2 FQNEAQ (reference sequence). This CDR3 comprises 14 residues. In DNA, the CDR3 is TGTGCCAGCAGCTTGAGCGGGACTCAAGAGACCCAGTACATC. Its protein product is CASSLSGTQETQYI.

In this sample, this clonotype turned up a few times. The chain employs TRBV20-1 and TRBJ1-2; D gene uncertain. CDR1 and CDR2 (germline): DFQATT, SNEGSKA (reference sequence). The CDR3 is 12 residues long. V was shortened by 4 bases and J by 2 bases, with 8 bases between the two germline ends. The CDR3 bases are TGCAGTGCTATCCCGGGGAACTATGGCTACACCTTC. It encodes CSAIPGNYGYTF.

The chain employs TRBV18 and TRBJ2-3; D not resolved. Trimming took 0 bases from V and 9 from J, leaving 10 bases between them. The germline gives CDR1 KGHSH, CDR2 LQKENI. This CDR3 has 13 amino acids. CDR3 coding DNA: TGTGCCAGCTCACCACCGACGATCATAACGCAGTATTTT. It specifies CASSPPTIITQYF.

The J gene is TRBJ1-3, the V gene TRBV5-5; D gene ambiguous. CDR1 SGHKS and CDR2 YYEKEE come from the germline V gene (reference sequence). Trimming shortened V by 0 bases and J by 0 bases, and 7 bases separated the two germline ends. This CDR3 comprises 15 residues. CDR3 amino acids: CASSLEHISGNTIYF. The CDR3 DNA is TGTGCCAGCAGCTTGGAACATATCTCTGGAAACACCATATATTTT.

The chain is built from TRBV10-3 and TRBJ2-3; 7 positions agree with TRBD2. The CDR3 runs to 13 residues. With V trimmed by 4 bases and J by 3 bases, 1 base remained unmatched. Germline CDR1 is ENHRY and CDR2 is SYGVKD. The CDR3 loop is CAISGGGTDTQYF. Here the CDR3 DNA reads TGTGCCATCAGTGGGGGGGGAACAGATACGCAGTATTTT.

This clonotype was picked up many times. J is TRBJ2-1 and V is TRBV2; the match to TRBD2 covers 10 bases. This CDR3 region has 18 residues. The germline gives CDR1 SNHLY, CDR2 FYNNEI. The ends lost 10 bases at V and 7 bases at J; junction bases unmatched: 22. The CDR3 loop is CAINPFSSGRSTGNEQFF. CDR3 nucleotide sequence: TGTGCCATCAACCCTTTTAGTAGCGGGAGGTCAACAGGGAATGAGCAGTTCTTC.

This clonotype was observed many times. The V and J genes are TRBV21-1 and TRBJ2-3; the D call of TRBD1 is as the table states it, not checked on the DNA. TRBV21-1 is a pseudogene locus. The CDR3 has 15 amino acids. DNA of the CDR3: TGTGCCAGCAGACACCCCGACAGGCCCCCAGATACGCAGTATTTT. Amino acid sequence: CASRHPDRPPDTQYF.

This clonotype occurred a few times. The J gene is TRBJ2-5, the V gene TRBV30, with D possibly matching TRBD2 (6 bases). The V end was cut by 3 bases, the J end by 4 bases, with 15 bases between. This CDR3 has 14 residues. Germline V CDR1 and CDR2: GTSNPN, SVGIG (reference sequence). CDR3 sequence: CAWRTSVSSETQYF. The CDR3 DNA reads TGTGCCTGGAGGACTAGTGTGTCCTCAGAGACCCAGTACTTC. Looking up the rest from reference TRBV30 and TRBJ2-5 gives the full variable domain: SQTIHQWPATLVQPVGSPLSLECTVEGTSNPNLYWYRQAAGRGLQLLFYSVGIGQISSEVPQNLSASRPQDRQFILSSKKLLLSDSGFYLCAWRTSVSSETQYFGPGTRLLVL.

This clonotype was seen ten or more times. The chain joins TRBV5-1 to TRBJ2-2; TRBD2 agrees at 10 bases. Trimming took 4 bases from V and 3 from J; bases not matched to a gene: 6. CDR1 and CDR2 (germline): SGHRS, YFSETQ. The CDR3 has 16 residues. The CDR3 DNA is TGCGCCAGCAGCCCCGGACTAGCGGCGCACACCGGGGAGCTGTTTTTT. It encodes CASSPGLAAHTGELFF. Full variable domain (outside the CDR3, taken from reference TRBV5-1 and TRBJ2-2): KAGVTQTPRYLIKTRGQQVTLSCSPISGHRSVSWYQQTPGQGLQFLFEYFSETQRNKGNFPGRFSGRQFSNSRSEMNVSTLELGDSALYLCASSPGLAAHTGELFFGEGSRLTVL.

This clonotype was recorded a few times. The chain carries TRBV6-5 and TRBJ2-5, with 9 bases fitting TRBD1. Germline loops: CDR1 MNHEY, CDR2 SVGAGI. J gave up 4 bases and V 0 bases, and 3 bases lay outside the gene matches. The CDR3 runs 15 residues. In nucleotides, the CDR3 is TGTGCCAGCAGTTACTCGACAGGGGGGCTAGAGACCCAGTACTTC. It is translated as CASSYSTGGLETQYF.

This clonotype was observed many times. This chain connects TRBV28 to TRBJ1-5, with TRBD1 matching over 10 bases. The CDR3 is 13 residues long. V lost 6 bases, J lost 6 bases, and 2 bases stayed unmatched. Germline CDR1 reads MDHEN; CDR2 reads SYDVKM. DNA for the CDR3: TGTGCCAGCAGCGGGACAGGGGTTCAGCCCCAGCATTTT. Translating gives CASSGTGVQPQHF.

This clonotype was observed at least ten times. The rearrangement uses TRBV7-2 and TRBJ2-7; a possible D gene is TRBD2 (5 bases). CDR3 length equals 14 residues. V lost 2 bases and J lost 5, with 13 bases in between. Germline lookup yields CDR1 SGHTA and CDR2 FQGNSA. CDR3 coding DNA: TGTGCCAGCAGCTTAATGTTTTCCGGGAACGAGCAGTACTTC. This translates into CASSLMFSGNEQYF.

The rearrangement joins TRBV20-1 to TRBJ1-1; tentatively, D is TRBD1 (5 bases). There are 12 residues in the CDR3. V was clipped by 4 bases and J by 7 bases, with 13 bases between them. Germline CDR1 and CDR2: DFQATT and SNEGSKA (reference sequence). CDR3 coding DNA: TGCAGTGCTATAGTGGGGGAAATTGAAGCTTTCTTT. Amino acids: CSAIVGEIEAFF.

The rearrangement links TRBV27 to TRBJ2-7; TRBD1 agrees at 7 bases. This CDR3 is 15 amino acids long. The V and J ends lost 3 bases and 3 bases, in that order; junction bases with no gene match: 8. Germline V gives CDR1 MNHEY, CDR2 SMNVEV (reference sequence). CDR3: CASSFTGANLYEQYF. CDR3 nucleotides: TGTGCCAGCAGTTTTACAGGGGCAAATCTCTACGAGCAGTACTTC.

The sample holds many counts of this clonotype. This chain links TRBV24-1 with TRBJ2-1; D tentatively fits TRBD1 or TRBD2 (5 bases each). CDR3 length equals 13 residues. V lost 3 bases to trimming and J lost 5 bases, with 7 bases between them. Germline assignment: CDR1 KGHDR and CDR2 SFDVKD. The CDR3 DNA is TGTGCCACCAGTGATGGGACCAACAATGAGCAGTTCTTC. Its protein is CATSDGTNNEQFF.

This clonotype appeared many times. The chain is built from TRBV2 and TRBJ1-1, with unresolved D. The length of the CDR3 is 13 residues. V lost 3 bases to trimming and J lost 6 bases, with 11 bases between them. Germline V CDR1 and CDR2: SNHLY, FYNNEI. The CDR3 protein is CASSESGFAEAFF. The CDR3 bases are TGTGCCAGCAGTGAGTCGGGGTTCGCTGAAGCTTTCTTT.

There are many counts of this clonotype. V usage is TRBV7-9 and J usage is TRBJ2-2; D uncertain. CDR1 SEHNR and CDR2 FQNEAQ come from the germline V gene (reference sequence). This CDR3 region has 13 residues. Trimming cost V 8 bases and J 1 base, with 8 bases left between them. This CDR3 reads CASPSGNTGELFF. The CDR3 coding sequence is TGTGCCAGCCCTTCGGGGAACACCGGGGAGCTGTTTTTT.

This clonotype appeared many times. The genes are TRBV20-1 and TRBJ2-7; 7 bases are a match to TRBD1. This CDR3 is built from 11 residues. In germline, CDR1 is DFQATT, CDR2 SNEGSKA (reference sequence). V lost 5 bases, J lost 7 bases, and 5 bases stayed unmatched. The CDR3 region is CSADRRGEQYF. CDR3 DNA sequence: TGCAGTGCTGACCGCAGGGGGGAGCAGTACTTC.

The CDR3 region has the DNA TGTGCCAGCATAGCCCTGATTAGGGGGGATAAGTTCTTC. This codes for CASIALIRGDKFF. This sequence joins TRBV6-6 and TRBJ2-1; D may be TRBD1 or TRBD2 (6 bases each). The germline V gene has CDR1 MNHNY and CDR2 SVGAGI (reference sequence). CDR3 length: 13 residues. Trimming shortened V by 7 bases and J by 14 bases, and 21 bases separated the two germline ends.

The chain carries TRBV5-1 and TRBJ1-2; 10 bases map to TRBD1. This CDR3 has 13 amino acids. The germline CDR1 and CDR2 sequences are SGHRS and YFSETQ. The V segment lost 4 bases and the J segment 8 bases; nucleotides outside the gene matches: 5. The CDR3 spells CASSPGQGEGYTF. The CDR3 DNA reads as TGCGCCAGCAGCCCCGGACAGGGGGAAGGCTACACCTTC.

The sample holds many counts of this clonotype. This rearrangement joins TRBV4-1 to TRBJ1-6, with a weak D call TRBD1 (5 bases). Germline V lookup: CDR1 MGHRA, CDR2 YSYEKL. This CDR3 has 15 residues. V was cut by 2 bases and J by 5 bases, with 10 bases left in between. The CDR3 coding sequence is TGCGCCAGCAGCCAACACGGACAACATAATTCACCCCTCCACTTT. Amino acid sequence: CASSQHGQHNSPLHF.

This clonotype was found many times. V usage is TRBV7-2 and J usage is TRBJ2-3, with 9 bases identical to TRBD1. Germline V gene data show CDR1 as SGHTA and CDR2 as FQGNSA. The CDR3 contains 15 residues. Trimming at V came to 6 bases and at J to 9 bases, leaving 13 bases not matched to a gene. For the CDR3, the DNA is TGTGCCAGCAGTTCTACCCCCCCTGACAGGGGGACGCAGTATTTT. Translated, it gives CASSSTPPDRGTQYF.

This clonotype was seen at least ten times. The CDR3 sequence: CASSQGVGPGNEQFF. CDR3 coding DNA: TGTGCCAGCAGCCAAGGGGTCGGGCCTGGGAATGAGCAGTTCTTC. This rearrangement joins TRBV3-1 to TRBJ2-1, with D unclear. V lost 1 base and J lost 7, with 14 bases in between. There are 15 residues in the CDR3. CDR1 is LGHDT and CDR2 is YNNKEL in the germline V gene (reference sequence).